This TCR beta chain was documented in a study of CD4+ T cells in melanoma. Trimming pared 6 bases from V and 7 bases from J, leaving 24 bases between. CDR3 length equals 16 residues. CDR1 and CDR2 (germline): SGHAT, FQNNGV. Sequencing used immunoSEQ multiplex PCR; TCRdb keeps in-frame clones, though not all of them. The sample consists of about 11,000 clones, less than 80% of them appearing once. Points on this clone: Other nucleotide sequences from this sample produce the same CDR3.

This receptor was obtained from a human donor with melanoma. Sample: cells from a culture (not recorded whether cultured in vitro). This chain connects TRBV11-2 to TRBJ1-2; D may be TRBD1 (6 bases). The DNA of the CDR3 is TGTGCCAGCAGTTTCGTAATTGTAGGGGGACGAGGTGGCTACACCTTC. It specifies CASSFVIVGGRGGYTF.